This T cell receptor (beta chain) was captured in a study of human T cells and chemical hapten exposure. Described time point: patch test 3, about 24 weeks after DPC sensitization. Treatment described: therapeutic diphenylcyclopropenone sensitization with weekly scalp DPC. This clonotype is a singleton in its sample. CDR3 length: 15 amino acids. Germline V lookup: CDR1 SGHRS, CDR2 YFSETQ. V dropped 1 base and J dropped 0 bases, with 11 bases sitting between them. TCRdb re-called the RACE reads through MiXCR, storing one row per CDR3 protein. The top ten clones hold around 2.3% of a sample with about 160,000 distinct CDR3 sequences, roughly 26% of them seen once.

This sequence joins TRBV5-1 and TRBJ2-7; D is unclear. This receptor was obtained from a woman under 30 with alopecia areata. Some clones in this sample may be carry-over from other donors' samples. Source: whole blood, taken in connection with sensitization to the hapten diphenylcyclopropenone (DPC). The DNA for the CDR3 is TGCGCCAGCAGCTTGCAGAGGTCCTTCTCCTACGAGCAGTACTTC. Translating gives CASSLQRSFSYEQYF. The full variable domain, in which reference TRBV5-1 and TRBJ2-7 provide the parts outside the CDR3, is KAGVTQTPRYLIKTRGQQVTLSCSPISGHRSVSWYQQTPGQGLQFLFEYFSETQRNKGNFPGRFSGRQFSNSRSEMNVSTLELGDSALYLCASSLQRSFSYEQYFGPGTRLTVT.